This T cell receptor (beta chain) appears in the sequencing data of a study of shared clonotypes between healthy human individuals. Study-level points and caveats: The sole specimen, blood, was sampled, and tissue repertoires likely differ.

Sequencing used immunoSEQ multiplex PCR; TCRdb keeps in-frame clones, though not all of them. The sample records about 100,000 clones, 68% being singletons. Donors had no recently reported acute infections or vaccinations and were HIV-negative. The CDR3 has 14 amino acids. Trimming shortened V by 7 bases and J by 1 base, and 13 bases separated the two germline ends. Germline lookup yields CDR1 LNHDA and CDR2 SQIVND (reference sequence). Notes on this clone: Antigen unknown.

The sequence was obtained from a woman aged 25-40 years in good health. The V gene is TRBV19, the J gene TRBJ1-1; weak D call: TRBD1 (5 bases). The sequenced sample consisted of memory CD8+ T cells sorted from blood. Subset here: CD45RO+ cells pooled with CCR7-negative TemRA cells. CDR3 sequence (DNA): TGTGCCAGTATTGGCCGGGGGACGAACACTGAAGCTTTCTTT. Its translation: CASIGRGTNTEAFF.